These 26 T cell receptor beta chains were all obtained from the same sample, sequenced in a study of long-term antiretroviral therapy in people with HIV. The run of the v3.0 immunoSEQ assay was at survey level. Data came from immunoSEQ multiplex PCR; TCRdb stores just in-frame clones and leaves some out. Of tens of thousands of clones detected, 70% to 85% appear once; the ten largest clones hold more than 6.5%. The source material was unsorted PBMCs, sampled 3 years after starting antiretroviral therapy. These receptors came from a man in his forties or fifties with HIV.

V is TRBV5-1 and J is TRBJ2-1; 9 nucleotides line up with TRBD2. CDR3 length: 16 residues. Germline trimming cut 4 bases from V and 0 bases from J; bases unmatched to any gene: 5. The germline V gene encodes CDR1 SGHRS and CDR2 YFSETQ. The CDR3 DNA follows: TGCGCCAGCAGCGGAAGACTAGCGGCCTCCTACAATGAGCAGTTCTTC. The encoded protein is CASSGRLAASYNEQFF.

CDR3 in DNA: TGTGCCAGCAGCGCGGGACAGGGGGCGGGGGAGCAGTACTTC. It codes for CASSAGQGAGEQYF. The chain has TRBV5-6 and TRBJ2-7; the match to TRBD1 covers 12 bases. CDR1 and CDR2 (germline): SGHDT, YYEEEE. The CDR3 has 14 amino acids. J lost 7 bases, V lost 4 bases, and 6 bases had no gene match.

This clone was observed once. V gene TRBV7-9 combines with J gene TRBJ2-1; D is possibly TRBD1 or TRBD2 (7 bases each). V lost 5 bases, J lost 7 bases, and 18 bases lay in between. This CDR3 region has 15 residues. Germline V gives CDR1 SEHNR, CDR2 FQNEAQ (reference sequence). The CDR3 DNA reads TGTGCCAGCAGCCCCCAGACAGGGAGGGCGAATGAGCAGTTCTTC. This translates into CASSPQTGRANEQFF.

V and J are TRBV11-2 and TRBJ2-7; D is unresolved. The CDR3 has 14 residues. V lost 0 bases to trimming and J lost 3 bases, with 9 bases between them. Germline CDR1 is SGHAT and CDR2 is FQNNGV. The CDR3 bases are TGTGCCAGCAGCTTAGATCCAGCCTTCTACGAGCAGTACTTC. Protein product: CASSLDPAFYEQYF.

V is TRBV27 and J is TRBJ2-7; the D gene could be TRBD1 or TRBD2 (6 bases each). Germline values: CDR1 MNHEY, CDR2 SMNVEV (reference sequence). Trimming left V 5 bases short and J 2 bases short, with 22 bases between. The CDR3 runs to 17 residues. The CDR3 sequence is CASSLKGVGTGPYEQYF. CDR3 nucleotide sequence: TGTGCCAGCAGTCTTAAGGGGGTCGGGACTGGGCCCTACGAGCAGTACTTC.

This chain uses TRBV6-1 with TRBJ1-2; D is unclear. The CDR3 runs 13 residues. Per germline, CDR1 MNHNS and CDR2 SASEGT. Deletions cut 0 bases from V and 8 bases from J, with 10 bases between. CDR3 sequence reads: CASSEAAGWGYTF. Written as DNA, the CDR3 is TGTGCCAGCAGTGAAGCTGCGGGGTGGGGCTACACCTTC.

This clone was picked up one time. J is TRBJ2-7 and V is TRBV27; the match to TRBD1 covers 9 bases. V lost 6 bases to trimming and J lost 0 bases; unmatched junction nucleotides: 6. The CDR3 consists of 15 residues. Per germline, CDR1 MNHEY and CDR2 SMNVEV (reference sequence). The CDR3 DNA sequence: TGTGCCAGCAGACTGGGGACAGGGACCTCCTACGAGCAGTACTTC. This translates into CASRLGTGTSYEQYF.

The chain recombines TRBV9 with TRBJ1-2; D is ambiguous. V was cut by 0 bases and J by 5 bases, with 5 bases left in between. Germline V gene data show CDR1 as SGDLS and CDR2 as YYNGEE. This CDR3 is built from 12 residues. Here the CDR3 reads CASSVGLYGYTF. In DNA form, the CDR3 reads TGTGCCAGCAGCGTAGGCCTATATGGCTACACCTTC.

The rearrangement links TRBV27 to TRBJ2-2, with D hard to call. The CDR3 loop spans 12 amino acids. V was cut by 4 bases and J by 3 bases, with 3 bases left in between. Germline assignment: CDR1 MNHEY and CDR2 SMNVEV (reference sequence). In DNA form, the CDR3 reads TGTGCCAGCAGTTCCCACACCGGGGAGCTGTTTTTT. It yields the protein CASSSHTGELFF.

This clone was counted once. The chain recombines TRBV27 with TRBJ1-1; 9 bases fit TRBD1. Germline assignment: CDR1 MNHEY and CDR2 SMNVEV (reference sequence). The trim removed 7 bases at V and 3 bases at J, leaving 6 bases unmatched. This CDR3 contains 14 residues. In nucleotides, the CDR3 is TGTGCCAGCAAAACTACAGGGGGCTACACTGAAGCTTTCTTT. Translated: CASKTTGGYTEAFF.

V is TRBV6-1 and J is TRBJ1-5; D call uncertain. The CDR3 is made up of 14 amino acids. V lost 5 bases, J lost 5 bases, and 13 bases lay in between. Per the germline V gene, CDR1 is MNHNS and CDR2 is SASEGT. CDR3 bases: TGTGCCAGCAGTCCTATGGGCGGGGATCAGCCCCAGCATTTT. Its protein is CASSPMGGDQPQHF.

The genes are TRBV4-1 and TRBJ2-5, with unresolved D. Looked up from germline, CDR1 is MGHRA and CDR2 is YSYEKL. Trimming removed 4 bases at V and 5 bases at J, with 17 bases between. The CDR3 has 15 amino acids. The CDR3 protein is CASSREPGGIETQYF. DNA of the CDR3: TGCGCCAGCAGCCGGGAACCCGGTGGTATTGAGACCCAGTACTTC.

This chain uses TRBV6-6 with TRBJ1-1; 7 positions match TRBD1. Per germline, CDR1 MNHNY and CDR2 SVGAGI (reference sequence). There are 14 residues in the CDR3. Germline trimming cut 0 bases from V and 7 bases from J; bases unmatched to any gene: 5. Written as DNA, the CDR3 is TGTGCCAGCAGTTACTCGGGACAGCCCTATGAAGCTTTCTTT. Its protein is CASSYSGQPYEAFF.

The chain combines TRBV5-1 with TRBJ2-2, with no clear D. Germline V gene lookup returns CDR1 SGHRS and CDR2 YFSETQ. V gave up 0 bases and J gave up 1 base, with 10 bases separating them. This CDR3 is built from 16 residues. In DNA, the CDR3 is TGCGCCAGCAGCTTGGCCAGTGGCCAGAACACCGGGGAGCTGTTTTTT. This translates into CASSLASGQNTGELFF.

This rearrangement joins TRBV15 to TRBJ1-5, with D tentatively TRBD1 (6 bases). The CDR3 contains 16 residues. The ends were cut back, 0 bases at V and 0 bases at J, with 9 bases in the middle. Germline CDR1 LNHNV, CDR2 YYDKDF (reference sequence). The CDR3 DNA is TGTGCCACCAGCAGAGAAAGGGGACATAGCAATCAGCCCCAGCATTTT. Translation gives CATSRERGHSNQPQHF.

The chain couples TRBV15 to TRBJ2-1; D is possibly TRBD2 (5 bases). V lost 5 bases to trimming and J lost 6 bases, with 8 bases between them. Germline values: CDR1 LNHNV, CDR2 YYDKDF (reference sequence). The CDR3 is made up of 12 amino acids. CDR3 coding DNA: TGTGCCACCAGCTCAAGCGGCAATGAGCAGTTCTTC. Translating gives CATSSSGNEQFF.

The rearrangement joins TRBV10-3 to TRBJ2-2, with D possibly TRBD2 on 6 matching bases. The CDR3 spans 16 residues. Trimming cost V 4 bases and J 4 bases, with 16 bases left between them. Per germline, CDR1 ENHRY and CDR2 SYGVKD. The CDR3, as DNA: TGTGCCATCAGTGGTGTCACGCCCGGGGGCACCGGGGAGCTGTTTTTT. The encoded protein is CAISGVTPGGTGELFF.

The chain recombines TRBV30 with TRBJ2-2, with no clear D. With 3 bases removed from V and 6 bases from J, the gap between germline ends came to 11 bases. This CDR3 comprises 13 residues. The germline V gene encodes CDR1 GTSNPN and CDR2 SVGIG (reference sequence). CDR3 protein: CAWSVHNAGELFF. The CDR3 DNA reads as TGTGCCTGGAGCGTTCACAACGCCGGGGAGCTGTTTTTT.

Only a few counts were recorded for this clone. The CDR3 DNA reads TGTGCCAGCAGTGGGCTAGCGGGAGACGAGCAGTACTTC. Translation gives CASSGLAGDEQYF. The J gene is TRBJ2-7, the V gene TRBV11-3; 10 nucleotides align to TRBD2. V trimming: 6 bases; J trimming: 5 bases; junction bases outside the gene matches: 4. Germline CDR1 and CDR2: SGHNT and YENEEA. This CDR3 spans 13 amino acids.

The chain is built from TRBV7-6 and TRBJ2-7; D unclear. Germline-derived CDR1 and CDR2 are SGHVS and FNYEAQ. V gave up 2 bases and J gave up 6 bases, with 11 bases separating them. The CDR3 has 13 amino acids. The CDR3 coding sequence is TGTGCCAGCAGCTTATATCAGGCCCGCGAGCAGTACTTC. Protein product: CASSLYQAREQYF. Full variable domain (outside the CDR3, taken from reference TRBV7-6 and TRBJ2-7): GAGVSQSPRYKVTKRGQDVALRCDPISGHVSLYWYRQALGQGPEFLTYFNYEAQQDKSGLPNDRFSAERPEGSISTLTIQRTEQRDSAMYRCASSLYQAREQYFGPGTRLTVT.

The rearrangement links TRBV5-6 to TRBJ1-1; 7 bases are a match to TRBD1. CDR3 size: 17 residues. Germline V CDR1 and CDR2: SGHDT, YYEEEE. V gave up 0 bases and J gave up 0 bases; unmatched junction bases: 8. In DNA form, the CDR3 reads TGTGCCAGCAGCTTGGGCAGGGGGTTTGGGATGAACACTGAAGCTTTCTTT. Protein product: CASSLGRGFGMNTEAFF.

The chain joins TRBV14 to TRBJ2-7; D gene uncertain. The CDR3 runs 15 residues. Germline assignment: CDR1 SGHDN and CDR2 FVKESK. Trimming shortened V by 0 bases and J by 2 bases, and 11 bases separated the two germline ends. The CDR3 protein is CASSQDFQHPYEQYF. For the CDR3, the DNA is TGTGCCAGCAGCCAAGATTTTCAGCACCCCTACGAGCAGTACTTC.

The chain employs TRBV6-5 and TRBJ1-5, with D possibly being TRBD1 (5 bases). CDR1 and CDR2 (germline): MNHEY, SVGAGI. The CDR3 runs to 13 residues. Trimming left V 5 bases short and J 4 bases short, with 9 bases between. CDR3 bases: TGTGCCAGCAGTGGGACGGAAAATCAGCCCCAGCATTTT. Its translation is CASSGTENQPQHF.

V is TRBV7-8 and J is TRBJ2-1, with TRBD2 matching 13 bases. V trimming: 5 bases; J trimming: 4 bases; junction bases outside the gene matches: 14. The CDR3 has 19 amino acids. Germline CDR1 reads SGHVS; CDR2 reads FQNEAQ. The CDR3 loop reads CASSQGLAGALPLYNEQFF. The CDR3 nucleotides read TGTGCCAGCAGCCAAGGACTAGCGGGGGCCTTACCCCTTTACAATGAGCAGTTCTTC. The full variable domain, with the rest looked up from reference TRBV7-8 and TRBJ2-1, is GAGVSQSPRYKVAKRGQDVALRCDPISGHVSLFWYQQALGQGPEFLTYFQNEAQLDKSGLPSDRFFAERPEGSVSTLKIQRTQQEDSAVYLCASSQGLAGALPLYNEQFFGPGTRLTVL.

CDR3 amino acids: CASSSQGATLTDTQYF. CDR3 DNA: TGTGCCAGCAGCTCCCAGGGCGCGACTCTCACAGATACGCAGTATTTT. The genes are TRBV7-8 and TRBJ2-3; TRBD1 is a possible D gene (5 bases). The germline V gene has CDR1 SGHVS and CDR2 FQNEAQ. The CDR3 has 16 amino acids. V lost 4 bases and J lost 2, with 16 bases in between.

The chain couples TRBV30 to TRBJ1-4; TRBD1 might be the D (6 bases). V was pared by 2 bases and J by 7 bases, with 14 bases between. The length of the CDR3 is 14 residues. Germline assignment: CDR1 GTSNPN and CDR2 SVGIG (reference sequence). CDR3 amino acids: CAWSIGRGAEKLFF. CDR3 bases: TGTGCCTGGAGTATCGGACGGGGGGCTGAAAAACTGTTTTTT.